This is a list of T cell receptor beta chains from one sample in a study of immune cell composition in non-small cell lung cancer. Clones were read by immunoSEQ multiplex PCR, and TCRdb kept only the in-frame ones, dropping some. Counted here are some 5,100 clones, around 76% occurring once; the ten biggest clones make up 8% to 11%. Material: lung tumor tissue. These receptors were obtained from a human donor with non-small cell lung cancer. Each CDR3 is given with its conserved first and last residue. The order of the fields is D gene, clone size, V gene, J gene, CDR3 protein, CDR3 DNA. The D gene is left open where the match is weak. Size is stated for part of the rows, as once, few or many counts, or as a class when the clone is expanded.

d_gene: NA
abundance: medium-sized
v_gene: TRBV19
j_gene: TRBJ2-5
CDR3aa: CASRPSREQQETQYF
CDR3nt: TGTGCCAGTAGACCAAGCAGGGAACAACAAGAGACCCAGTACTTC

d_gene: NA
abundance: NA
v_gene: TRBV5-8
j_gene: TRBJ1-1
CDR3aa: CASSFRSRMNTEAFF
CDR3nt: TGTGCCAGCAGCTTCCGCAGCAGGATGAACACTGAAGCTTTCTTT

d_gene: TRBD2
abundance: few
v_gene: TRBV4-2
j_gene: TRBJ2-3
CDR3aa: CASSLGEASGRLGTDTQYF
CDR3nt: TGTGCCAGCAGCCTTGGTGAGGCTAGCGGGAGGCTCGGCACAGATACGCAGTATTTT

d_gene: NA
abundance: NA
v_gene: TRBV7-9
j_gene: TRBJ2-7
CDR3aa: CASSSRQPYEQYF
CDR3nt: TGTGCCAGCAGCTCGCGACAGCCCTACGAGCAGTACTTC

d_gene: NA
abundance: NA
v_gene: TRBV19
j_gene: TRBJ1-2
CDR3aa: CASSPRGGFPTNYGYTF
CDR3nt: TGTGCCAGTAGTCCCCGAGGCGGGTTCCCCACTAACTATGGCTACACCTTC

d_gene: NA
abundance: NA
v_gene: TRBV9
j_gene: TRBJ2-5
CDR3aa: CASSSSRGRETQYF
CDR3nt: TGTGCCAGCAGCAGCAGCCGGGGGAGAGAGACCCAGTACTTC

d_gene: NA
abundance: NA
v_gene: TRBV12-2
j_gene: TRBJ1-5
CDR3aa: CASRFPLGKGNQPQHF
CDR3nt: TGTGCAAGTCGCTTCCCGTTGGGGAAGGGGAATCAGCCCCAGCATTTT

d_gene: NA
abundance: NA
v_gene: TRBV6-5
j_gene: TRBJ1-3
CDR3aa: CASSPSFGYGNTIYF
CDR3nt: TGTGCCAGCAGTCCTAGTTTCGGGTACGGAAACACCATATATTTT

d_gene: NA
abundance: NA
v_gene: TRBV19
j_gene: TRBJ2-5
CDR3aa: CASNKGDKQETQYF
CDR3nt: TGTGCCAGTAACAAGGGGGACAAACAAGAGACCCAGTACTTC

d_gene: TRBD2
abundance: NA
v_gene: TRBV7-2
j_gene: TRBJ2-2
CDR3aa: CASSLEAGGTGELFF
CDR3nt: TGTGCCAGCAGCTTAGAAGCGGGAGGTACCGGGGAGCTGTTTTTT

d_gene: NA
abundance: NA
v_gene: TRBV19
j_gene: TRBJ1-1
CDR3aa: CASSIVGVGTEAFF
CDR3nt: TGTGCCAGTAGTATAGTCGGGGTGGGCACTGAAGCTTTCTTT